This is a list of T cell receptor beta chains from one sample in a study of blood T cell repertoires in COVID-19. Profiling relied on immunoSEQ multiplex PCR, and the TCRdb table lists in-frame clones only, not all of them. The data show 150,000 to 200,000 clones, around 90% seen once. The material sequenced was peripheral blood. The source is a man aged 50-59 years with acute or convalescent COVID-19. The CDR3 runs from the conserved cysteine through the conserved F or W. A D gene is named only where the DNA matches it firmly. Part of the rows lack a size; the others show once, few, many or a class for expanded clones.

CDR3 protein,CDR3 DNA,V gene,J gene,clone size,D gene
CASSQETLEKLFF,TGCGCCAGCAGCCAAGAAACGCTAGAAAAACTGTTTTTT,TRBV4-3,TRBJ1-4,-,-
CASSLPPQSTDTQYF,TGTGCCAGCAGCTTGCCCCCGCAGAGCACAGATACGCAGTATTTT,TRBV7-9,TRBJ2-3,-,-
CASSPGTGGYEQFF,TGTGCCAGCAGCCCCGGGACAGGGGGTTATGAGCAGTTCTTC,TRBV6-4,TRBJ2-1,-,TRBD1
CASCPTGQGGYGYTF,TGTGCCAGCTGCCCGACGGGACAGGGTGGATATGGCTACACCTTC,TRBV9,TRBJ1-2,once,TRBD1
CASKANTDANYGYTF,TGTGCCAGCAAAGCCAACACAGATGCTAACTATGGCTACACCTTC,TRBV2,TRBJ1-2,few,-
CASSLVTGNIQYF,TGTGCCAGCAGCTTAGTTACAGGAAACATTCAGTACTTC,TRBV7-2,TRBJ2-4,-,-
CASRRDSHSNQPQHF,TGTGCCAGCAGGCGGGACAGCCATAGCAATCAGCCCCAGCATTTT,TRBV28,TRBJ1-5,-,TRBD1
CASSPYHNKNIQYF,TGTGCCAGCTCACCATACCACAACAAAAACATTCAGTACTTC,TRBV18,TRBJ2-4,-,-
CATSDPGGSGGPTYNEQFF,TGTGCCACCAGTGATCCGGGGGGTAGCGGGGGGCCAACCTACAATGAGCAGTTCTTC,TRBV24-1,TRBJ2-1,-,TRBD2
CASSLSSGADTEAFF,TGTGCCAGCAGCTTAAGCTCAGGGGCGGACACTGAAGCTTTCTTT,TRBV7-9,TRBJ1-1,-,-
CASSPSGSREQYF,TGTGCCAGCAGCCCTAGCGGGAGTCGCGAGCAGTACTTC,TRBV3-1/TRBV3-2,TRBJ2-7,-,TRBD2
CASRKQPGQWSSGANVLTF,TGTGCCAGCAGAAAACAACCGGGACAGTGGAGCTCTGGGGCCAACGTCCTGACTTTC,TRBV7-3,TRBJ2-6,-,TRBD1
CSVEGGTGPNEQYF,TGCAGCGTTGAAGGGGGAACAGGACCTAACGAGCAGTACTTC,TRBV29-1,TRBJ2-7,-,-
CASSRQGATGELFF,TGCGCCAGCAGTAGACAGGGGGCAACCGGGGAGCTGTTTTTT,TRBV10-1,TRBJ2-2,-,TRBD1